One sample yielded the 11 T cell receptor beta chains listed below, sequenced in a study of beta chain features in type 1 diabetes. Their recognized antigens are unknown. Every isolated RNA sample was fully reverse transcribed, so sequencing captured expressed TCRB transcripts. The assay was immunoSEQ multiplex PCR, and TCRdb's table has in-frame clones only and misses some. The table has a few hundred thousand clones, about 10% seen once; the top ten hold roughly 0.54%. Findings and limits, study-wide: Significant though moderate, a shortening of TCRB CDR3s appeared in all four CD4+ subsets of Type 1 diabetes patients.

Sequences were obtained from central memory CD4+ T cells from blood. These receptors were obtained from a man aged 25 to 40 with type 1 diabetes.

The V call is TRBV7-3, the J call TRBJ2-1, with D maybe TRBD2 (5 bases). Trimming took off 5 bases at V and 0 bases at J, with 20 bases between the two ends. CDR3 length: 18 amino acids. The germline V gene has CDR1 SGHTA and CDR2 FQGTGA. The CDR3 is CASSPTGEPVSSYNEQFF. CDR3 DNA: TGTGCCAGCAGCCCAACCGGGGAACCTGTGAGCTCCTACAATGAGCAGTTCTTC. Combining the CDR3 with reference TRBV7-3 and TRBJ2-1 gives the whole variable domain GAGVSQTPSNKVTEKGKYVELRCDPISGHTALYWYRQSLGQGPEFLIYFQGTGAADDSGLPNDRFFAVRPEGSVSTLKIQRTERGDSAVYLCASSPTGEPVSSYNEQFFGPGTRLTVL.

This chain joins TRBV7-2 and TRBJ2-6; D perhaps matches TRBD1 (7 bases). The CDR3 is 16 amino acids. Germline V CDR1 and CDR2: SGHTA, FQGNSA. The ends were cut back, 2 bases at V and 2 bases at J, with 10 bases in the middle. The CDR3: CASSLQGGTGANVLTF. CDR3 DNA: TGTGCCAGCAGCTTACAGGGGGGCACTGGGGCCAACGTCCTGACTTTC.

This clone was counted a few times. The rearrangement links TRBV6-5 to TRBJ2-3, with 7 positions matching TRBD1. Trimming cost V 6 bases and J 4 bases; bases outside gene matches: 7. Germline CDR1 reads MNHEY; CDR2 reads SVGAGI. CDR3 size: 14 residues. CDR3 DNA: TGTGCCAGCAGCTGGGGGCAGGGGGCAGATACGCAGTATTTT. Translated, it gives CASSWGQGADTQYF.

This clone has just a few counts. This sequence joins TRBV28 and TRBJ2-7, with 12 bases identical to TRBD2. This CDR3 comprises 15 residues. V lost 5 bases and J lost 9; bases outside the gene matches: 11. CDR1 is MDHEN and CDR2 is SYDVKM in the germline V gene. The CDR3 nucleotides read TGTGCCAGCAGTCCCCGGCTAGCGGGAGGGCTCGTGCAGTACTTC. It specifies CASSPRLAGGLVQYF.

The rearrangement links TRBV29-1 to TRBJ1-1, with a tentative D call TRBD1 (5 bases). With 3 bases removed from V and 1 base from J, the gap between germline ends came to 9 bases. From germline, CDR1 is SQVTM and CDR2 ANQGSEA. CDR3 length: 13 residues. DNA of the CDR3: TGCAGCGTTGAGGAGCAGGGGAACACTGAAGCTTTCTTT. Its translation: CSVEEQGNTEAFF. Full variable domain (outside the CDR3, taken from reference TRBV29-1 and TRBJ1-1): SAVISQKPSRDICQRGTSLTIQCQVDSQVTMMFWYRQQPGQSLTLIATANQGSEATYESGFVIDKFPISRPNLTFSTLTVSNMSPEDSSIYLCSVEEQGNTEAFFGQGTRLTVV.

At least ten counts were recorded for this clone. The chain is built from TRBV7-2 and TRBJ2-5; D is uncertain. Germline V lookup: CDR1 SGHTA, CDR2 FQGNSA. The ends were cut back, 5 bases at V and 5 bases at J, with 18 bases in the middle. This CDR3 is 15 amino acids long. The CDR3 DNA reads as TGTGCCAGCAGCGCACCCGCTAGTCCCGGGGAGACCCAGTACTTC. The encoded protein is CASSAPASPGETQYF.

This clone has more than one count but fewer than ten. This sequence joins TRBV29-1 and TRBJ2-3; TRBD2 might be the D (5 bases). V was shortened by 7 bases and J by 6 bases, with 17 bases between the two germline ends. The germline V gene encodes CDR1 SQVTM and CDR2 ANQGSEA. The CDR3 extends over 13 amino acids. CDR3 sequence reads: CSAPGSAADTQYF. In DNA, the CDR3 is TGCAGCGCCCCAGGTAGCGCGGCGGATACGCAGTATTTT.

The rearrangement links TRBV5-4 to TRBJ2-3; no clear D. The CDR3 runs to 14 residues. The germline gives CDR1 SGHNT, CDR2 YYREEE (reference sequence). V lost 3 bases and J 2 bases, leaving 10 bases between the germline ends. The CDR3 DNA is TGTGCCAGCAGCTCCCGGCCCTCCACAGATACGCAGTATTTT. Protein product: CASSSRPSTDTQYF. The complete variable domain, with remaining parts taken from reference TRBV5-4 and TRBJ2-3, reads ETGVTQSPTHLIKTRGQQVTLRCSSQSGHNTVSWYQQALGQGPQFIFQYYREEENGRGNFPPRFSGLQFPNYSSELNVNALELDDSALYLCASSSRPSTDTQYFGPGTRLTVL.

This clone has a count of ten or more. The rearrangement joins TRBV27 to TRBJ2-7; the match to TRBD1 covers 10 bases. V trimming: 5 bases; J trimming: 4 bases; junction bases outside the gene matches: 5. The germline gives CDR1 MNHEY, CDR2 SMNVEV (reference sequence). CDR3 length equals 14 residues. CDR3 nucleotide sequence: TGTGCCAGCAGTGGGGACAGGGGAGGTTACGAGCAGTACTTC. It is translated as CASSGDRGGYEQYF.

This clone occurred a few times. This chain connects TRBV11-2 to TRBJ2-5, with TRBD1 as a possible D gene (5 bases). Germline CDR1 is SGHAT and CDR2 is FQNNGV. Trimming shortened V by 4 bases and J by 1 base, and 7 bases separated the two germline ends. This CDR3 comprises 13 residues. Written as DNA, the CDR3 is TGTGCCAGCAGCTCCAGGGCCCAAGAGACCCAGTACTTC. Protein: CASSSRAQETQYF.

The sample holds many counts of this clone. In the same sample, other DNA sequences code for this CDR3. The chain is built from TRBV7-9 and TRBJ2-7, with a weak D call TRBD1 (6 bases). V lost 4 bases and J lost 4, with 8 bases in between. This CDR3 has 12 amino acids. In germline, CDR1 is SEHNR, CDR2 FQNEAQ (reference sequence). Written as DNA, the CDR3 is TGTGCCAGCAGCTCACAGGGATACGAGCAGTACTTC. Protein: CASSSQGYEQYF.